This is a list of T cell receptor beta chains from one sample in a study of blood T cell repertoires in COVID-19. Sequencing used immunoSEQ multiplex PCR; TCRdb keeps in-frame clones, though not all of them. The sample has 250,000 to 350,000 clones; approximately 89% are singletons. Source material: peripheral blood. The receptors here all came from a woman aged 25-40 years with COVID-19, enrolled during active disease. Both conserved end residues are trimmed from each CDR3. Each record gives: J gene, clone size, V gene, CDR3 protein. Expanded clones are given a class, and other clones once, few, many or no size at all.

>TRBJ1-1|NA|TRBV30
AWNLGQMGLGAF
>TRBJ1-5|NA|TRBV30
AWREDSFNQPQH
>TRBJ2-1|NA|TRBV4-1
ASSQGPSGFDNEQF
>TRBJ1-2|NA|TRBV29-1
SVETGSYGYT
>TRBJ2-1|NA|TRBV4-1
ASRLGPGTGLYNEQF
>TRBJ1-1|NA|TRBV9
ASSVDRDTEAF
>TRBJ2-7|NA|TRBV6-1
ASSDADRENEQY
>TRBJ1-3|NA|TRBV9
ASSVGGDSGNTIY
>TRBJ1-2|NA|TRBV6-5
ASSYSGTEANYGYT
>TRBJ1-2|few|TRBV7-9
ASSRGPNGDYGYT
>TRBJ1-2|NA|TRBV5-4
ASSLLSGERQGDYGYT
>TRBJ2-7|NA|TRBV11-1
ASSFGLAGAYEQY
>TRBJ2-7|NA|TRBV19
ASSIDRGTRNEQY
>TRBJ1-5|NA|TRBV29-1
SVAGGSGNQPQH
>TRBJ1-1|NA|TRBV6-1
ASSEGSTLNTEAF
>TRBJ1-2|once|TRBV24-1
ATSDPGQEGIYGYT
>TRBJ2-7|NA|TRBV14
ASSQEGRFSYEQY
>TRBJ2-7|NA|TRBV30
AWSVRAFHEQY
>TRBJ1-2|NA|TRBV12-3/TRBV12-4
ASSGGVGYGYT
>TRBJ1-2|once|TRBV6-2/TRBV6-3
ASSFRGFITGYT
>TRBJ1-1|NA|TRBV30
AWSAYPDRGTEAF
>TRBJ1-1|NA|TRBV9
ASSVGPNTEAF
>TRBJ2-1|NA|TRBV6-5
SSGSRGNEQF
>TRBJ1-1|NA|TRBV6-5
ASSWRRTAEAF
>TRBJ2-3|NA|TRBV28
ASSSGKGGRTDTQY
>TRBJ2-7|NA|TRBV19
ASSKPGGGYEQY
>TRBJ1-2|NA|TRBV7-2
ASSLWRGGDGYT
>TRBJ1-3|once|TRBV14
ASSRRTGQALSSGNTIY
>TRBJ1-4|NA|TRBV18
ASSPASPGTNEKLF
>TRBJ2-2|NA|TRBV12-3/TRBV12-4
ASTRDRTGELF
>TRBJ2-1|once|TRBV19
ASSTRGNEQF
>TRBJ1-3|NA|TRBV7-6
ASSLARGSGNTIY
>TRBJ2-3|NA|TRBV6-5
ASSYSSGDTQY
>TRBJ1-4|once|TRBV28
ASSTTGGSNEKLF
>TRBJ1-5|NA|TRBV29-1
SVASDRNQPQH
>TRBJ2-7|NA|TRBV12-3/TRBV12-4
ASSRDSVGEQY
>TRBJ2-1|NA|TRBV5-6
ASSYGTSVNEQF
>TRBJ2-7|NA|TRBV19
ASSGTGTGVVEQY
>TRBJ1-1|NA|TRBV5-5
ASSLAGTLNTEAF
>TRBJ1-2|NA|TRBV3-1/TRBV3-2
ASSQDTGRGDYGYT